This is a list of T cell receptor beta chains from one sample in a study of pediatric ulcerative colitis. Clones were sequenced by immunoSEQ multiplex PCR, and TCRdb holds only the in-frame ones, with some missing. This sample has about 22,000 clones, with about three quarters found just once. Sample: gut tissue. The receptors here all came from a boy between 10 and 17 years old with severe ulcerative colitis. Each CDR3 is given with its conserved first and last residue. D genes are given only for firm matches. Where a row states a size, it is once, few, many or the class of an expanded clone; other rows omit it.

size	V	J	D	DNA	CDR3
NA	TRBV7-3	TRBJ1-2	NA	TGTGCCAGCAGCTTCACAGGGTCGGACTATGGCTACACCTTC	CASSFTGSDYGYTF
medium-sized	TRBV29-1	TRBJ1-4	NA	TGCAGCGTCGTGTCGTATGAAAAACTGTTTTTT	CSVVSYEKLFF
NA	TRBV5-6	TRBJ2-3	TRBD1	TGTGCCAGCAGCCGACAGGGGGGTCCAGATACGCAGTATTTT	CASSRQGGPDTQYF
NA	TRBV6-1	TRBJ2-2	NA	TGTGCCAGCAAGCCTAACACGAACACCGGGGAGCTGTTTTTT	CASKPNTNTGELFF
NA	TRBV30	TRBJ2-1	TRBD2	TGTGCCTGGAGCGCCGGGACTAGCGGGGGGGCGGGTTACAATGAGCAGTTCTTC	CAWSAGTSGGAGYNEQFF
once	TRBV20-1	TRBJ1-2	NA	TGCAGTGCCCCGGGGGTTGGCTACACCTTC	CSAPGVGYTF
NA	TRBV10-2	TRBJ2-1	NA	TGCGCCAGCCTTCTGGGGGCAGGGACCAGTGGGAATGAGCAGTTCTTC	CASLLGAGTSGNEQFF
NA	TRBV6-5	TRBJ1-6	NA	TGTGCCAGCAGCTTGGGACGGTTAAATTCACCCCTCCACTTT	CASSLGRLNSPLHF
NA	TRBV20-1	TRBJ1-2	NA	TGCAGTGCTAGGTCAGGGCAGGGCTACACCTTC	CSARSGQGYTF
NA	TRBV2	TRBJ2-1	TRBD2	TGTGCCAGCAGTGAGCTCTCTAGGGCTAGCGGGTACAATGAGCAGTTCTTC	CASSELSRASGYNEQFF
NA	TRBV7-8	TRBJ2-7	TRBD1	TGTGCCAGCAGCTTACTAGTTGGGACAGGCGTTAAGCAGTACTTC	CASSLLVGTGVKQYF
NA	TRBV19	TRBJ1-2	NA	TGTGCCAGTAGTATTGCTTCCGGGTATGGCTACACCTTC	CASSIASGYGYTF
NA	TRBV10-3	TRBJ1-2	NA	TGTGCCATCAGTGAGTCGACTCTTGGGGATGGCTACACCTTC	CAISESTLGDGYTF
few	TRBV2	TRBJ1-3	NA	TGTGCCAGCAGAAATCCGACTGGAAACACCATATATTTT	CASRNPTGNTIYF
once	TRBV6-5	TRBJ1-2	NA	TGTGCCACCGCGCCCACAGGGCGAGGCTACACCTTC	CATAPTGRGYTF
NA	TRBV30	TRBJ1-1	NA	TGTGCCTGGAGTGAGGCAGGACTATACCGGTACGCTTTCTTT	CAWSEAGLYRYAFF
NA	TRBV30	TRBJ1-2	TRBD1	TGTGCCTGGAGGACTCCCGAAGGGGGCGTCTATGGCTACACCTTC	CAWRTPEGGVYGYTF
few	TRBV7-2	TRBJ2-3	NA	TGTGCCAGCGGTTTGGATACGCAGTATTTT	CASGLDTQYF
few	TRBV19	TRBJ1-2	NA	TGTGCCAGTAGAGGGGTCCGAGGGAATGGCTACACCTTC	CASRGVRGNGYTF
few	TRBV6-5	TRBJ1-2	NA	TGTGCCAGCAGGGACGATGGACTGAACTATGGCTACACCTTC	CASRDDGLNYGYTF
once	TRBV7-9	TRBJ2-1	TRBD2	TGTGCCAGCAGCTTAGGTCTAGCGGGGACGTCTGAGCAGTTCTTC	CASSLGLAGTSEQFF
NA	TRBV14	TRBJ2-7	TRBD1	TGTGCCAGCAGCCCTCGTGGGGGACAGCACTACGAGCAGTACTTC	CASSPRGGQHYEQYF
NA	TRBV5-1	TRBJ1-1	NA	TGCGCCAGCAGCCCACAGGGACCGCCCACTGAAGCTTTCTTT	CASSPQGPPTEAFF